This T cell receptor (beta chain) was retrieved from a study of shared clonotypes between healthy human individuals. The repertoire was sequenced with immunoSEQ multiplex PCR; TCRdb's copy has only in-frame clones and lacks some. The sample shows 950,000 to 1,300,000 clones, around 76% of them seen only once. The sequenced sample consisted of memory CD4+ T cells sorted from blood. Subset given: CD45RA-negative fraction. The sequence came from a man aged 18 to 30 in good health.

CDR3 loop: CASSDNRLVYYEQYF. The DNA for the CDR3 is TGTGCCAGCAGTGATAATCGACTAGTGTACTACGAGCAGTACTTC. The chain combines TRBV2 with TRBJ2-7, with D possibly being TRBD2 (6 bases). This CDR3 has 15 residues. Germline V gene sequence: CDR1 SNHLY, CDR2 FYNNEI. The V and J ends lost 3 bases and 3 bases respectively, with 15 bases between them. Based on the CDR3 plus reference TRBV2 and TRBJ2-7, the full variable domain is EPEVTQTPSHQVTQMGQEVILRCVPISNHLYFYWYRQILGQKVEFLVSFYNNEISEKSEIFDDQFSVERPDGSNFTLKIRSTKLEDSAMYFCASSDNRLVYYEQYFGPGTRLTVT.